The clone carrying this T cell receptor (beta chain) occurred a few times. Its antigen remains unknown. PCR amplification relied on 60 Vbeta primers (plus 13 Jbeta primers). The protocol was immunoSEQ multiplex PCR, while the TCRdb copy is restricted to in-frame clones and leaves out a portion. This sample has under 120,000 clones; 70% occur once, and the top ten carry roughly 11%. The data are from a study of cytomegalovirus exposure and HLA in healthy donors. The study's findings and limits: Within an earlier analysis, most TCR beta V segments proved productive either about 90% or about 30% of the time. The study put under 200 TCR beta chains on its list as cytomegalovirus-associated.

The V gene end was trimmed by 4 bases and the J gene end by 4 bases; junction bases not matched to a gene: 7. The CDR3 runs to 15 residues. CDR1 and CDR2 (germline): SGHRS, YFSETQ. The clonotype comes from a man aged 40-50 years in good health and CMV-seropositive. The sequenced sample consisted of PBMCs. J is TRBJ2-1 and V is TRBV5-1; 8 nucleotides align to TRBD2. CDR3 nucleotide sequence: TGCGCCAGCAGCGCAGCGGGAGTCACATACAATGAGCAGTTCTTC. The encoded protein is CASSAAGVTYNEQFF.